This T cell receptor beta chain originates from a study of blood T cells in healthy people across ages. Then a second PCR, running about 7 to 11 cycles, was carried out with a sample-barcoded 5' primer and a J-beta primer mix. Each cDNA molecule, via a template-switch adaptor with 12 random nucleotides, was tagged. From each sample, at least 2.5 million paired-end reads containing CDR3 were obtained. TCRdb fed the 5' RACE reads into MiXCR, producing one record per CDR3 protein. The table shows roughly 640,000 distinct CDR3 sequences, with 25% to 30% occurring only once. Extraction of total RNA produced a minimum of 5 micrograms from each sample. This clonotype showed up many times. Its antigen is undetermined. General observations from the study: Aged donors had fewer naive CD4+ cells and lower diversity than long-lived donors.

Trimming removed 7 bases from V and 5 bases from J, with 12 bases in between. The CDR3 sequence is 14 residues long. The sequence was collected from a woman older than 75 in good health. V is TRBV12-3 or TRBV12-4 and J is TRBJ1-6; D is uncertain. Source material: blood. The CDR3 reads CASTLGGNNSPLHF. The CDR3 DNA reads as TGTGCCAGCACCTTGGGAGGGAATAATTCACCCCTCCACTTT.